This TCR beta chain emerged from a study of cytomegalovirus exposure and HLA in healthy donors. V was trimmed by 3 bases and J by 6 bases, leaving 14 bases between them. Germline V gene data show CDR1 as SGHTA and CDR2 as FQGNSA. This CDR3 contains 15 residues. With respect to this clone: What it binds is not known.

Study observations and caveats: Reports indicate that TCR beta sequences accurately predicted the HLA-A and HLA-B alleles of most subjects.

Primers included in the PCR were 60 Vbeta and 13 Jbeta primers. TCRdb keeps only in-frame clones here, not all; method: immunoSEQ multiplex PCR. The sample records about 89,000 clones, roughly 76% being singletons. This TCR was recovered from a male donor in good health and CMV-seronegative. The sample comprised PBMCs. This chain joins TRBV7-2 and TRBJ2-2; TRBD2 is a possible D gene (5 bases). The CDR3 region is CASSLTQAGPGELFF. In DNA form, the CDR3 reads TGTGCCAGCAGCTTGACTCAGGCGGGTCCCGGGGAGCTGTTTTTT.